This T cell receptor (beta chain) was found in a study of T cells after yellow fever vaccination. The study, taken as a whole, reports: Only a minor proportion of clonotypes was detected across both CD4 and CD8 compartments. A secondary response was less intense yet reached its peak sooner, at day 5 versus 15.

The CDR3 consists of 13 residues. Trimming removed 3 bases from V and 4 bases from J, with 12 bases in between. Per the germline V gene, CDR1 is DFQATT and CDR2 is SNEGSKA (reference sequence). Remarks on this clonotype: Its antigen remains unidentified.

Using its own MiXCR run on the 5' RACE reads, TCRdb lists one record per CDR3 protein. The data hold some 99,000 distinct CDR3 sequences, with approximately 6.3% observed a single time. Here the sequenced sample was CD8+ T cells sorted from PBMCs, taken 10 days after the yellow fever booster vaccination. V and J are TRBV20-1 and TRBJ1-2; D is uncertain. The clonotype originates from a man younger than 30 who received the YFV17D yellow fever vaccine. CDR3 residues: CSASSGGTYGYTF. The CDR3 DNA follows: TGCAGTGCTAGTTCAGGCGGTACCTATGGCTACACCTTC.